These 5 T cell receptor beta chains were all obtained from the same sample, sequenced in a study of monozygotic twins with inflammatory bowel disease. TCRdb re-called the 5' RACE reads, yielding one record per CDR3 amino acid sequence without DNA. Here the sample table reports approximately 390,000 distinct CDR3 sequences. The sequenced sample consisted of blood. These receptors were taken from a human donor with ulcerative colitis or Crohn's disease, or a healthy co-twin of an affected twin (not recorded which).

The V gene is TRBV3-1, the J gene TRBJ2-1; the D call from TCRdb, TRBD2, cannot be confirmed without DNA. The CDR3 sequence is 16 residues long. CDR1 is LGHDT, CDR2 YNNKEL, per germline (reference sequence). CDR3 residues: CASSPISGGFYNEQFF.

The CDR3 protein is CASSHNTGQGFIGYTF. This sequence joins TRBV18 and TRBJ1-2; absent DNA, TCRdb's TRBD1 call cannot be checked. The CDR3 consists of 16 residues. Germline V lookup: CDR1 KGHSH, CDR2 LQKENI.

The chain uses TRBV5-4 and TRBJ2-1; TCRdb gives TRBD2 as the D gene, but with no DNA this cannot be confirmed. The length of the CDR3 is 17 residues. The V gene's germline CDR1 is SGHNT and CDR2 YYREEE (reference sequence). The CDR3 loop is CASTPGGAGLADNEQFF.

The chain is built from TRBV20-1 and TRBJ2-7; there is no DNA to check the TCRdb D call of TRBD1. Germline assignment: CDR1 DFQATT and CDR2 SNEGSKA (reference sequence). The CDR3 sequence is 14 residues long. This chain's CDR3 is CSARDSAGDYEQYF.

The chain joins TRBV6-6 to TRBJ2-1; absent DNA, TCRdb's TRBD1 call cannot be checked. This CDR3 has 14 residues. From germline, CDR1 is MNHNY and CDR2 SVGAGI (reference sequence). CDR3 region: CASSPTGFGNEQFF.